This T cell receptor beta chain comes out of a study of blood T cell repertoires in COVID-19. Whole-study context: Material from acute and convalescent COVID-19 was sourced from the United States, Italy and Spain.

Original processing notes: Reference gene primer amplification yielded estimated nucleated cell counts. Produced via immunoSEQ multiplex PCR; TCRdb's table is partial and in-frame only. D and trimming were read from the DNA, whereas the V and J calls and clone size are those reported in that table. This sample has 150,000 to 180,000 clones, with 88% found just once. The source of this sequence is a woman aged 70-85 years with acute or convalescent COVID-19. Input material: peripheral blood.

The CDR3 DNA reads as TGTGCCAGCAGGGGAGGGTACTACGAGCAGTACTTC. Translating it yields CASRGGYYEQYF. V and J are TRBV12-3 or TRBV12-4 and TRBJ2-7; 7 bases fit TRBD2. CDR3 length equals 12 residues. With 6 bases clipped from V and 3 bases from J, the junction kept 2 bases outside the gene matches.